The present entry profiles one T cell receptor (beta chain) with its context. The antigen is unknown. The CDR3 extends over 16 amino acids. CDR1 and CDR2 from the germline V gene are SGHTA and FQGNSA. Trimming took 5 bases from V and 3 from J, leaving 16 bases between them. Sequencing was performed with immunoSEQ multiplex PCR; in TCRdb, only in-frame clones are kept and a portion is missing. The data show some 90,000 clones, around 86% seen once. During the collection period, no donor immune events like infections were recorded. This sample was included in a study of identifying expanded T cells in peripheral blood. The study's findings and limits: Approximately 1.1 clones differed between technical replicates, versus 16.4 and 19 over time. Approximately two-week clone count variance significantly increased as total template count grew.

This rearrangement joins TRBV7-2 to TRBJ2-2; D perhaps matches TRBD2 (6 bases). Sequences were obtained from blood. The sequence came from a person between 18 and 75 years old in good health. As DNA, the CDR3 is TGTGCCAGCAGCATGGGACTTACGACCTACACCGGGGAGCTGTTTTTT. This sequence encodes CASSMGLTTYTGELFF.